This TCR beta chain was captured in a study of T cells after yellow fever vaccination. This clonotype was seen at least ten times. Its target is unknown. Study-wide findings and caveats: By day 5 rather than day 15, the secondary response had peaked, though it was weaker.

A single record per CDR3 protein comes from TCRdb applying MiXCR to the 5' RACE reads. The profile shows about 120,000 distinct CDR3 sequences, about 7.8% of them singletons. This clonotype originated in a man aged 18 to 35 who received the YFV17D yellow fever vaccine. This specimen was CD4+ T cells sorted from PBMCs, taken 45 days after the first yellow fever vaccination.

The CDR3 region is CASSTAGQGYYGYTF. In DNA form, the CDR3 reads TGTGCCAGCAGCACCGCCGGACAGGGCTACTATGGCTACACCTTC. This rearrangement joins TRBV5-6 to TRBJ1-2; the match to TRBD1 covers 8 bases. CDR3 size: 15 residues. The V gene's germline CDR1 is SGHDT and CDR2 YYEEEE. With V trimmed by 4 bases and J by 3 bases, 8 bases remained unmatched.